This T cell receptor beta chain is drawn from a study of cytomegalovirus exposure and HLA in healthy donors. Trimming took off 4 bases at V and 7 bases at J, with 20 bases between the two ends. Germline V gene lookup returns CDR1 SGHAT and CDR2 FQNNGV. The CDR3 loop spans 15 amino acids. With 60 Vbeta and 13 Jbeta primers, the PCR was carried out. Sequenced by immunoSEQ multiplex PCR; TCRdb stores in-frame clones only, minus some. The data hold over 80,000 clones, with under 85% observed a single time. Sequenced sample: PBMCs. The sequence derives from a female donor in good health and CMV-seropositive. The chain has TRBV11-2 and TRBJ2-7, with D uncertain. In nucleotides, the CDR3 is TGTGCCAGCAGCTCCTACGCGGCTTCGATCGGGGAGCAGTACTTC. Protein product: CASSSYAASIGEQYF.